This record looks at one TCR beta chain sequence and its context. This record comes from a study of blood T cell repertoires in COVID-19. Turning to the study itself: The United States, Italy and Spain provided the acute and convalescent COVID-19 samples. PBMCs, B-cell-depleted T cells, or T cells provided the cDNA or gDNA that made up the material.

Generated by immunoSEQ multiplex PCR, the TCRdb table keeps only in-frame clones and is missing some. The sample shows roughly 35,000 clones, over 90% of them seen only once. The sequence came from a human donor in a cohort sampled during active COVID-19. The sequenced sample consisted of peripheral blood.

Here the CDR3 reads CASSLEAGFYGYTF. The CDR3, as DNA: TGTGCCAGCAGCTTAGAGGCAGGGTTCTATGGCTACACCTTC. V gene TRBV7-9 combines with J gene TRBJ1-2, with D possibly TRBD1 on 5 matching bases. The CDR3 sequence is 14 residues long. From germline, CDR1 is SEHNR and CDR2 FQNEAQ (reference sequence). The germline V and J ends were trimmed by 1 base and 4 bases, with 10 bases remaining between them.